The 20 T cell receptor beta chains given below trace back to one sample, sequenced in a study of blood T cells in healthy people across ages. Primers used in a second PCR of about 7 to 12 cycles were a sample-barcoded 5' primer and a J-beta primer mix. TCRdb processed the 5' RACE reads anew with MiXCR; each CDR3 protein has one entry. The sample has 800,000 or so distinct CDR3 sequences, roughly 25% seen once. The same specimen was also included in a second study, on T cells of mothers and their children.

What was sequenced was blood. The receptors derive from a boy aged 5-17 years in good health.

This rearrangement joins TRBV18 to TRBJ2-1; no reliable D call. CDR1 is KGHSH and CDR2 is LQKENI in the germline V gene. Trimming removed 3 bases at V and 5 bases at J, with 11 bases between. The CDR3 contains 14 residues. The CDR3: CASSPVGGNNEQFF. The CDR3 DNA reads TGTGCCAGCTCACCCGTTGGTGGAAACAATGAGCAGTTCTTC.

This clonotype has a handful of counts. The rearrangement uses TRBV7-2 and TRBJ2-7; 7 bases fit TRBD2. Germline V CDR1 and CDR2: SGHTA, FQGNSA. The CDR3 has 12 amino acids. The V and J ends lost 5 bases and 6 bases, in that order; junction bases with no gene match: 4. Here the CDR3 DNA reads TGTGCCAGCAGCCCAGGACTAGGCGAGCAGTACTTC. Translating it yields CASSPGLGEQYF.

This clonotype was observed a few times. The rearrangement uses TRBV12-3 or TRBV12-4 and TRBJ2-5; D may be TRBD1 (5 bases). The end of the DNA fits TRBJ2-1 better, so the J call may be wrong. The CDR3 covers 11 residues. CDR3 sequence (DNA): TGTGCCAGCAGTTTTGGGGCTGAGCAGTTCTTC. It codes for CASSFGAEQFF.

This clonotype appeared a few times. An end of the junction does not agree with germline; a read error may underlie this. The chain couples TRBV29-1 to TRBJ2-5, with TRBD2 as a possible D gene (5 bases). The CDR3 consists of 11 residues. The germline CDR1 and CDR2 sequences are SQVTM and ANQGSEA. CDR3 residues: CSVPGDYEQHF. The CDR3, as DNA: TGCAGCGTTCCAGGCGACTACGAGCAGCACTTC.

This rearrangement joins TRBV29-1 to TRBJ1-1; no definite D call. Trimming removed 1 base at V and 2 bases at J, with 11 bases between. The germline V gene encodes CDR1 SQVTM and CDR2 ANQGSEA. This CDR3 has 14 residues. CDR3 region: CSVEVHVSNTEAFF. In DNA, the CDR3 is TGCAGCGTTGAAGTACACGTTTCCAACACTGAAGCTTTCTTT.

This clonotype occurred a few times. In nucleotides, the CDR3 is TGTGCCATCAGTGACCCGACTAGCGGGGGGCTCCGAAACGCTAACGAGCAGTACTTC. As protein: CAISDPTSGGLRNANEQYF. This chain connects TRBV10-3 to TRBJ2-7; 13 nucleotides match TRBD2. CDR1 is ENHRY and CDR2 is SYGVKD in the germline V gene. V dropped 3 bases and J dropped 5; count of bases not matched to a gene: 16. CDR3 size: 19 residues.

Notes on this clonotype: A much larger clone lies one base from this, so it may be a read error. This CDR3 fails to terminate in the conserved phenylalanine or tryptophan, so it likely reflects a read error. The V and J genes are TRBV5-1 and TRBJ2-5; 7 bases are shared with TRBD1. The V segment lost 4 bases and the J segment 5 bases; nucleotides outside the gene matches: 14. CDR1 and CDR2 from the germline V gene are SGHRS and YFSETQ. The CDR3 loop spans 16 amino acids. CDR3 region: CASSPDPATGKETQYS. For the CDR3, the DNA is TGCGCCAGCAGCCCCGACCCGGCGACAGGGAAGGAGACCCAGTACTCC.

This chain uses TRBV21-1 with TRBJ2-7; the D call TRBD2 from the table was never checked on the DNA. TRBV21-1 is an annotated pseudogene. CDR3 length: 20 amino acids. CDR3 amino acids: CASSKQQDYGEHTYIYEQYF. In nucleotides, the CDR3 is TGTGCCAGCAGCAAACAACAAGACTACGGTGAGCACACATACATCTACGAGCAGTACTTC.

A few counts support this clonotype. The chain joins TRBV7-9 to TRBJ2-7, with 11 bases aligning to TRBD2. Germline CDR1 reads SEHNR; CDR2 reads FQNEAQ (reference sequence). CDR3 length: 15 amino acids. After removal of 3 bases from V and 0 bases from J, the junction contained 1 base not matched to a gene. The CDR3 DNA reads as TGTGCCAGCAGCTTGGGACTAGCGGCCTCCTACGAGCAGTACTTC. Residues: CASSLGLAASYEQYF.

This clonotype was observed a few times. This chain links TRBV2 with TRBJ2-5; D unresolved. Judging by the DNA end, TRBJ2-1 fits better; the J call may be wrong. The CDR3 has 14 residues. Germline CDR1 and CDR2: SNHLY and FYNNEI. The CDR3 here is CASSEAFPVGEQFF. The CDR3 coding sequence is TGTGCCAGCAGTGAAGCATTCCCAGTGGGTGAGCAGTTCTTC.

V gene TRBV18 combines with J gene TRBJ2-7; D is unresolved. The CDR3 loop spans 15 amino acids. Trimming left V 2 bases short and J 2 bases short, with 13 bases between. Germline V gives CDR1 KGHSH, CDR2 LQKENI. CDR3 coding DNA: TGTGCCAGCTCACCAGATGGGGTGGCGGCCTACGAGCAGTACTTC. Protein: CASSPDGVAAYEQYF.

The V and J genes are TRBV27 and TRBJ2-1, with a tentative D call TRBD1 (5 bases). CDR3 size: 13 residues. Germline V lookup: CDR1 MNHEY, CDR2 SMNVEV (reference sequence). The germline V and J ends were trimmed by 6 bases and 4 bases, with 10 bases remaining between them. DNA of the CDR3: TGTGCCAGCAGATACCAGGGATACAATGAGCAGTTCTTC. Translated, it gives CASRYQGYNEQFF.

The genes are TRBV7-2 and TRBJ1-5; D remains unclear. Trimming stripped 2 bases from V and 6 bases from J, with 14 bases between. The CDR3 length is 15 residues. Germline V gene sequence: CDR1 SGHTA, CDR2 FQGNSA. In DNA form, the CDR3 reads TGTGCCAGCAGCTTAATGGGGAAAGGTGGTCAGCCCCAGCATTTT. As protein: CASSLMGKGGQPQHF.

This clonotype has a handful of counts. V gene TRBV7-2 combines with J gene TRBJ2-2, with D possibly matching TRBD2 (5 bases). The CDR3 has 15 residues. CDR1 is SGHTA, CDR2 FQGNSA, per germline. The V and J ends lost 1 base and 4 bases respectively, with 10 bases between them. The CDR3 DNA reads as TGTGCCAGCAGCTTAGACTTTGGGAGCACCGGGGAGCTGTTTTTT. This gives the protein CASSLDFGSTGELFF. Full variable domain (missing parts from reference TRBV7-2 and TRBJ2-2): GAGVSQSPSNKVTEKGKDVELRCDPISGHTALYWYRQSLGQGLEFLIYFQGNSAPDKSGLPSDRFSAERTGGSVSTLTIQRTQQEDSAVYLCASSLDFGSTGELFFGEGSRLTVL.

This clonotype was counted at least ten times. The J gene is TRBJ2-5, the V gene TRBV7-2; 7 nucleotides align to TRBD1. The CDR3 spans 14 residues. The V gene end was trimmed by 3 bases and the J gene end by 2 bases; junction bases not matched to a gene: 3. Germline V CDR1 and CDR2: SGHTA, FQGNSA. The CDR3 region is CASSLGQSQETQYF. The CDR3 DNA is TGTGCCAGCAGCTTGGGACAGTCTCAAGAGACCCAGTACTTC.

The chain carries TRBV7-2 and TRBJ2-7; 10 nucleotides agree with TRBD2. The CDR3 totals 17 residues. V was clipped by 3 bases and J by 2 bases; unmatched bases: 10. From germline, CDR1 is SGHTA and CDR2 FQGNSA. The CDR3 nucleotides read TGTGCCAGCAGCTTGGGGAGCGGGGGGGCCGGGGCCTACGAGCAGTACTTC. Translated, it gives CASSLGSGGAGAYEQYF.

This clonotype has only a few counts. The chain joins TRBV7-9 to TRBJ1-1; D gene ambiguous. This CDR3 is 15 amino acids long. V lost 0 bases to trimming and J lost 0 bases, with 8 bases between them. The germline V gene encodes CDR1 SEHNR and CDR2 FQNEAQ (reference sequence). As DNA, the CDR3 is TGTGCCAGCAGCTTAGCCCCGCCGATGAACACTGAAGCTTTCTTT. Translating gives CASSLAPPMNTEAFF.

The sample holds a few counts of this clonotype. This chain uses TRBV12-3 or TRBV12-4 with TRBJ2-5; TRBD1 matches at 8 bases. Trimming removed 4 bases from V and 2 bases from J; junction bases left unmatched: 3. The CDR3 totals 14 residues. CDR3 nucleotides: TGTGCCAGCAGTTCCTACAGGGGGCAAGAGACCCAGTACTTC. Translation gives CASSSYRGQETQYF.

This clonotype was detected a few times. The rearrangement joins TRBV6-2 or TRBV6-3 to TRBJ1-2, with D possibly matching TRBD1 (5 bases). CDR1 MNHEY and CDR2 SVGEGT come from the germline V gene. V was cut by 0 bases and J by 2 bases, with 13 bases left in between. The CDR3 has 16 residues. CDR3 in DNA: TGTGCCAGCAGTTACTCGAGGGGAAGCGCGAACTATGGCTACACCTTC. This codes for CASSYSRGSANYGYTF.

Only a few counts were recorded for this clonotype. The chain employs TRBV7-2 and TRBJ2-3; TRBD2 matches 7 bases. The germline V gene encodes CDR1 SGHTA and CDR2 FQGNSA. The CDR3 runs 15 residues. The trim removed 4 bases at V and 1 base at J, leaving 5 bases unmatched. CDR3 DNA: TGTGCCAGCAGCTCCAGCGGGGCCGGCACAGATACGCAGTATTTT. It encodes CASSSSGAGTDTQYF.